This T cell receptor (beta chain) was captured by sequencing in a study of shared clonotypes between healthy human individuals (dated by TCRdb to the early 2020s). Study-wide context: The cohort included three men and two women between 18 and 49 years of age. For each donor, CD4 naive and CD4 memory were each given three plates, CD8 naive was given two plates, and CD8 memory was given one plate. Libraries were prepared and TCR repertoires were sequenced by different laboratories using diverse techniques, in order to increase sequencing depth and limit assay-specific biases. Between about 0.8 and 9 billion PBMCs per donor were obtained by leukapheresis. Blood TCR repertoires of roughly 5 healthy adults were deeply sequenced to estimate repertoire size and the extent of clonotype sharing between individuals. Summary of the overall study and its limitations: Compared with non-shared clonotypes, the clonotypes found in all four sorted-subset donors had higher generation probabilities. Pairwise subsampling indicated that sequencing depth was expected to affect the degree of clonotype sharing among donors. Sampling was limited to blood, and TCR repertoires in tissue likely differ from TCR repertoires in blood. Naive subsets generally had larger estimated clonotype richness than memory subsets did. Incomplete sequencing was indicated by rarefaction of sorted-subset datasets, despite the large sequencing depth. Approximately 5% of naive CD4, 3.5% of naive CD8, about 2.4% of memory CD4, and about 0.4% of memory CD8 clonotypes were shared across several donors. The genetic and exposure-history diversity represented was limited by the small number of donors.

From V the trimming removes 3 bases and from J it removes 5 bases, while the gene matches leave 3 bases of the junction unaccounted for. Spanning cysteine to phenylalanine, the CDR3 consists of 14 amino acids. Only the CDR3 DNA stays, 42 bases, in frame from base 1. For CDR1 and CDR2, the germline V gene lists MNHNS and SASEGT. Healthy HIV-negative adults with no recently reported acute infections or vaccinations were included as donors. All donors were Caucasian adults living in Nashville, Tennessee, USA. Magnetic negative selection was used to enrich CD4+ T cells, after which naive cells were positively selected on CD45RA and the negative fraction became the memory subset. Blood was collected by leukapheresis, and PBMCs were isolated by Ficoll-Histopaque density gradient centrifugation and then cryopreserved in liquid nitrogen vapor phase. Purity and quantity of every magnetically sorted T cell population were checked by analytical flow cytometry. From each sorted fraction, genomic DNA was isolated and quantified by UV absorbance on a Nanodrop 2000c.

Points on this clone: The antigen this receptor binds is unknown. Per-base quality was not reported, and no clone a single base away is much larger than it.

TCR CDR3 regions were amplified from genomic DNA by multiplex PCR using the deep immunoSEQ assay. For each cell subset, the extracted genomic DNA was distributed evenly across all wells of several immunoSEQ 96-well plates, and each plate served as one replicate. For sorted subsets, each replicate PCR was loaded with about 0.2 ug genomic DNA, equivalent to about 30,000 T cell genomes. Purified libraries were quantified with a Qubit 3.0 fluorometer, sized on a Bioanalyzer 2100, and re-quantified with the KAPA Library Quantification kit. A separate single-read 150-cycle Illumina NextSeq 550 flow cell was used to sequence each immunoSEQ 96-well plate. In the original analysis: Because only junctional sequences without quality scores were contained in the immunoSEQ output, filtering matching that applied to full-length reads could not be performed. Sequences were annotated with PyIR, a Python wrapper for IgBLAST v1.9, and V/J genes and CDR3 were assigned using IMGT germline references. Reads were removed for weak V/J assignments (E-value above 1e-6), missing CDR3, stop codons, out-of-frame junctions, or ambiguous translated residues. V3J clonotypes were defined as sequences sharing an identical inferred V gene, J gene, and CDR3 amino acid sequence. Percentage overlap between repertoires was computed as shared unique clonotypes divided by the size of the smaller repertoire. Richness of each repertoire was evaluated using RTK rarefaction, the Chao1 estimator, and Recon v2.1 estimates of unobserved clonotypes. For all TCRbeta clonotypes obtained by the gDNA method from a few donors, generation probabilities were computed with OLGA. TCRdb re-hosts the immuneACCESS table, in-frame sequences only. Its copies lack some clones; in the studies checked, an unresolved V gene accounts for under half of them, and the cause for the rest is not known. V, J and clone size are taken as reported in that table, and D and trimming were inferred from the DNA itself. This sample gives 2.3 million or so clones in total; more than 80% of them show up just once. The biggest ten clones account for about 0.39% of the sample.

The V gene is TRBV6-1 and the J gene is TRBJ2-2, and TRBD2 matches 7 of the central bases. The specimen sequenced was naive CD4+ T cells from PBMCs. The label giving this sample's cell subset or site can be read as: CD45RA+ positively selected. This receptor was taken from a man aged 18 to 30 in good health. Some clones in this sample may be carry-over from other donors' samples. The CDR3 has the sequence CASSDQLATGELFF. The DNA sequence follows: TGTGCCAGCAGTGATCAACTAGCGACCGGGGAGCTGTTTTTT.